One and the same sample provided the 14 T cell receptor beta chains below, sequenced in a study of blood T cell repertoires in COVID-19. The assay was immunoSEQ multiplex PCR, and TCRdb's table has in-frame clones only and misses some. Counted here are about 100,000 clones, about 85% occurring once; the ten biggest clones make up more than 1.5%. Specimen: peripheral blood. The receptors come from a woman in her seventies with active or convalescent COVID-19.

The rearrangement joins TRBV2 to TRBJ1-5, with D possibly being TRBD1 (5 bases). Germline V gene lookup returns CDR1 SNHLY and CDR2 FYNNEI. V was clipped by 3 bases and J by 0 bases, with 9 bases between them. The CDR3 loop spans 15 amino acids. This CDR3 is CASSDHRYSNQPQHF. In nucleotides, the CDR3 is TGTGCCAGCAGTGATCACAGGTATAGCAATCAGCCCCAGCATTTT.

This clone was recorded only once. V usage is TRBV5-1 and J usage is TRBJ2-7; 11 bases are shared with TRBD2. J gave up 5 bases and V 1 base, and 2 bases lay outside the gene matches. The CDR3 is made up of 14 amino acids. Germline-derived CDR1 and CDR2 are SGHRS and YFSETQ. The CDR3 protein is CASSLTSGSHEQYF. The CDR3 DNA follows: TGCGCCAGCAGCTTGACTAGCGGGAGCCACGAGCAGTACTTC. Full variable domain (missing parts from reference TRBV5-1 and TRBJ2-7): KAGVTQTPRYLIKTRGQQVTLSCSPISGHRSVSWYQQTPGQGLQFLFEYFSETQRNKGNFPGRFSGRQFSNSRSEMNVSTLELGDSALYLCASSLTSGSHEQYFGPGTRLTVT.

The chain joins TRBV27 to TRBJ2-6; TRBD1 agrees at 8 bases. Germline trimming cut 5 bases from V and 2 bases from J; bases unmatched to any gene: 8. Germline V gives CDR1 MNHEY, CDR2 SMNVEV (reference sequence). The CDR3 runs to 17 residues. The CDR3 loop is CASSRQGKKAGANVLTF. CDR3 nucleotide sequence: TGTGCCAGCAGTCGACAGGGGAAAAAGGCTGGGGCCAACGTCCTGACTTTC.

V gene TRBV11-3 combines with J gene TRBJ2-3, with TRBD2 identical over 9 bases. Germline V CDR1 and CDR2: SGHNT, YENEEA. The V and J ends lost 1 base and 5 bases, in that order; junction bases with no gene match: 7. This CDR3 is built from 16 residues. CDR3 amino acids: CASSLGVAGGRDTQYF. The CDR3 DNA sequence: TGTGCCAGCAGCTTAGGGGTCGCGGGGGGGCGAGATACGCAGTATTTT.

The V and J genes are TRBV21-1 and TRBJ2-1; the tabulated D call, TRBD1, remains unverified against the DNA. TRBV21-1 is a pseudogene locus. The CDR3 totals 13 residues. The DNA of the CDR3 is TGTGCCAGCAACAGGGTTCCCTACAATGAGCAGTTCTTC. It codes for CASNRVPYNEQFF.

CDR3: CASKNRGRGDGYTF. The CDR3 DNA follows: TGCGCCAGCAAGAACAGGGGGCGAGGAGATGGCTACACCTTC. The chain recombines TRBV10-1 with TRBJ1-2; 9 bases match TRBD1. CDR1 is WNHNN, CDR2 SYGVQD, per germline (reference sequence). The CDR3 length is 14 residues. Trimming at V came to 7 bases and at J to 6 bases, leaving 9 bases not matched to a gene.

The chain uses TRBV6-6 and TRBJ1-2, with D maybe TRBD1 (6 bases). Trimming shortened V by 3 bases and J by 6 bases, and 8 bases separated the two germline ends. Germline assignment: CDR1 MNHNY and CDR2 SVGAGI (reference sequence). The CDR3 loop spans 12 amino acids. The CDR3 reads CASSYYRDGYTF. In DNA form, the CDR3 reads TGTGCCAGCAGTTATTACAGGGATGGCTACACCTTC.

In its sample, this clone was seen a few times. The V and J genes are TRBV2 and TRBJ2-7, with 7 bases lining up with TRBD1. Germline-derived CDR1 and CDR2 are SNHLY and FYNNEI. The CDR3 spans 15 residues. V was pared by 1 base and J by 3 bases, with 6 bases of the junction left unmatched. CDR3 residues: CASSEGSGQIYEQYF. The CDR3 nucleotides read TGTGCCAGCAGTGAAGGGTCGGGACAGATCTACGAGCAGTACTTC.

The V and J genes are TRBV2 and TRBJ2-6; 7 bases are a match to TRBD2. The CDR3 contains 16 residues. V gave up 1 base and J gave up 4 bases; unmatched junction bases: 4. Germline loops: CDR1 SNHLY, CDR2 FYNNEI. CDR3 nucleotide sequence: TGTGCCAGCAGTGAAGTGGGAGGGGCAGGGGCCAACGTCCTGACTTTC. Protein: CASSEVGGAGANVLTF.

This chain joins TRBV4-1 and TRBJ1-5, with 7 bases fitting TRBD1. Germline V CDR1 and CDR2: MGHRA, YSYEKL. V shed 1 base and J 1 base; nucleotides not matched to a gene: 10. This CDR3 comprises 18 residues. The CDR3 region has the DNA TGCGCCAGCAGCCAAGTGGGTTACAGGGGAAACAGCAATCAGCCCCAGCATTTT. Protein product: CASSQVGYRGNSNQPQHF.

The V call is TRBV7-5, the J call TRBJ1-4. TRBV7-5 is annotated as a pseudogene. The CDR3 is made up of 17 amino acids. The CDR3 spells CARSLGRSRATNEKLFF. CDR3 DNA: TGTGCCAGAAGCTTGGGCAGATCGAGGGCAACTAATGAAAAACTGTTTTTT.

The J gene is TRBJ1-2, the V gene TRBV30; D is uncertain. The germline V gene encodes CDR1 GTSNPN and CDR2 SVGIG (reference sequence). This CDR3 spans 13 amino acids. The ends were cut back, 4 bases at V and 6 bases at J, with 15 bases in the middle. CDR3 coding DNA: TGTGCCTGGAACTCAGGCCACGGCCATGGCTACACCTTC. Protein: CAWNSGHGHGYTF.

V gene TRBV7-3 combines with J gene TRBJ2-6; D ambiguous. CDR3 length: 15 amino acids. CDR1 SGHTA and CDR2 FQGTGA come from the germline V gene. Trimming pared 4 bases from V and 0 bases from J, leaving 7 bases between. This CDR3 is CASSSKSSGANVLTF. CDR3 DNA sequence: TGTGCCAGCAGCTCTAAGAGCTCTGGGGCCAACGTCCTGACTTTC.

The rearrangement uses TRBV27 and TRBJ1-5; 7 nucleotides line up with TRBD1. The germline CDR1 and CDR2 sequences are MNHEY and SMNVEV (reference sequence). Trimming cost V 2 bases and J 4 bases; bases outside gene matches: 5. This CDR3 contains 15 residues. The CDR3 spells CASSLRGGENQPQHF. The CDR3 region has the DNA TGTGCCAGCAGTTTAAGAGGGGGCGAAAATCAGCCCCAGCATTTT.